The rows below give T cell receptor beta chains drawn from one sample of a study of blood T cell repertoires in COVID-19. Produced via immunoSEQ multiplex PCR; TCRdb's table is partial and in-frame only. The table includes hundreds of thousands of clones, 70% to 90% detected once. The sequenced sample was PBMCs or T cells enriched from blood (not recorded which). These receptors came from a woman aged 40 to 50 who had recovered from COVID-19. CDR3s include the opening cysteine and the closing phenylalanine or tryptophan. The D gene is left open where the match is weak. Clone size, where shown, is once, few, many, or a class for clones that have expanded.

V	D	size	J	DNA	CDR3
TRBV18	TRBD1	-	TRBJ1-2	TGTGCCAGCTCACCTTCTGGGGACAGGGGTAACTATGGCTACACCTTC	CASSPSGDRGNYGYTF
TRBV2	-	-	TRBJ2-7	TGTGCCAGCACGGGGGGCGGAGGATACGAGCAGTACTTC	CASTGGGGYEQYF
TRBV11-2	TRBD1	-	TRBJ1-1	TGTGCCAGCAGCTCGACAGGGTCTACTAACACTGAAGCTTTCTTT	CASSSTGSTNTEAFF
TRBV10-3	TRBD2	-	TRBJ2-7	TGTGCCATCAAATCTAGCGGGGAGCCCTACGAGCAGTACTTC	CAIKSSGEPYEQYF
TRBV29-1	TRBD2	-	TRBJ2-1	TGCAGCGTTGTTAGCGGGCTGTCTTACAATGAGCAGTTCTTC	CSVVSGLSYNEQFF
TRBV6-2/TRBV6-3	TRBD2	-	TRBJ2-1	TGTGCCAGCAGTTTTAGCGGGATGAGCTCCTACAATGAGCAGTTCTTC	CASSFSGMSSYNEQFF
TRBV7-3	TRBD2	-	TRBJ2-3	TGTGCCAGCAGCTCCCCGGTCAGCGGGAGGGCCCCAGATACGCAGTATTTT	CASSSPVSGRAPDTQYF
TRBV2	-	-	TRBJ2-3	TGTGCCAGCAGTGAAGTTGTGGGACTTACGCAGTATTTT	CASSEVVGLTQYF
TRBV7-2	TRBD1	-	TRBJ2-7	TGTGCCAGCAGCTTAACAGGGGGAAGTAGTTACGAGCAGTACTTC	CASSLTGGSSYEQYF
TRBV7-2	-	-	TRBJ1-6	TGTGCCAGCAGCTCCACATCAGATTCACCCCTCCACTTT	CASSSTSDSPLHF
TRBV7-8	TRBD2	-	TRBJ2-7	TGTGCCAGCAGCGGGGGGGGATGGTCCTACGAGCAGTACTTC	CASSGGGWSYEQYF
TRBV30	-	-	TRBJ2-7	TGTGCCTGGAGTGAGGGGGGGGCCTACGAGCAGTACTTC	CAWSEGGAYEQYF
TRBV28	-	-	TRBJ2-2	TGTGCCAGCGTAAACGGGGGGAACACCGGGGAGCTGTTTTTT	CASVNGGNTGELFF
TRBV25-1	-	-	TRBJ1-2	TGTGCCAGCAGTGCAGACAGAAATAACTATGGCTACACCTTC	CASSADRNNYGYTF
TRBV20-1	-	-	TRBJ1-1	TGCAGTGCTAGTCCCAATATGGGGGGGAGCGCTGAAGCTTTCTTT	CSASPNMGGSAEAFF
TRBV7-9	TRBD1	-	TRBJ1-1	TGTGCCAGCAGCTCGGTAGGGGCAGGGGGCCACACTGAAGCTTTCTTT	CASSSVGAGGHTEAFF
TRBV28	-	-	TRBJ1-2	TGTGCCAGCAGTTTGGCGTCCGCAGGCTATGGCTACACCTTC	CASSLASAGYGYTF
TRBV10-3	TRBD1	-	TRBJ2-2	TGTGCCATCAGAGGACAGGACACCGGGGAGCTGTTTTTT	CAIRGQDTGELFF
TRBV6-1	TRBD1	-	TRBJ1-1	TGTGCCAGCAGTGAAAGGACAGGTCGGAACACTGAAGCTTTCTTT	CASSERTGRNTEAFF
TRBV9	-	once	TRBJ1-2	TGTGCCAGCAGCCAAGCGGCCGGGTATGGCTACACCTTC	CASSQAAGYGYTF
TRBV4-2	-	-	TRBJ1-4	TGTGCCAGCAGCCAAGAGGGGGGGAGTCGAGGGATCGATGAAAAACTGTTTTTT	CASSQEGGSRGIDEKLFF
TRBV7-7	TRBD2	-	TRBJ2-3	TGTGCTAGCAGCGTCGGGACTAGTTCGCCAGATACGCAGTATTTT	CASSVGTSSPDTQYF
TRBV9	-	-	TRBJ2-2	TGTGCCAGCAGCGCGGATAGCATGACCGGGGAGCTGTTTTTT	CASSADSMTGELFF
TRBV18	-	-	TRBJ2-5	TGTGCCAGCTCACTTACGACAGACTACCAAGAGACCCAGTACTTC	CASSLTTDYQETQYF
TRBV10-3	TRBD1	-	TRBJ2-5	TGTGCCATCAGCGAGACCGGGACAGAAAAAGAGACCCAGTACTTC	CAISETGTEKETQYF
TRBV9	-	-	TRBJ1-3	TGTGCCAGCAGCGTCAGTGGAAACACCATATATTTT	CASSVSGNTIYF